A selection of T cell receptor beta chains follows, all from one sample in a study of a mutant IDH1 vaccine in newly diagnosed glioma. Assay: immunoSEQ multiplex PCR; the TCRdb copy retains only in-frame clones and omits some. The sample has about 68,000 clones; around 79% are singletons. The input for sequencing was PBMCs, taken from a glioma patient treated with radiotherapy, temozolomide or both. These TCRs come from a man aged 45 to 65 with glioma. Both conserved end residues are part of each CDR3. The D gene is left open where the match is weak. The listing skips clone size in some rows; elsewhere it reads once, few, many or a size class.

cdr3_nt,cdr3_aa,j_call,d_call,clone_size,v_call,cdr3_length
TGCGCCAGCAGCCAAGATCGGCCGGGTTACAATGAGCAGTTCTTC,CASSQDRPGYNEQFF,TRBJ2-1,-,-,TRBV4-1,15
TGTGCCAGCAGCTTGGCAACCCCCGCTAACTATGGCTACACCTTC,CASSLATPANYGYTF,TRBJ1-2,-,once,TRBV5-6,15
TGCGCCAGCAGCACAGGACAGGGAGGAGGGGAGCTGTTTTTT,CASSTGQGGGELFF,TRBJ2-2,TRBD1,-,TRBV5-1,14
TGCAGCGTTTACGCTGGGACAGGATATAATGAAAAACTGTTTTTT,CSVYAGTGYNEKLFF,TRBJ1-4,TRBD1,-,TRBV29-1,15
TGCAGCCCCGTCCCCGCGGGGGGGTATACAGATACGCAGTATTTT,CSPVPAGGYTDTQYF,TRBJ2-3,TRBD2,few,TRBV29-1,15
TGTGCCAGCAGCCTTGAGAGACAGGGCGAGCAGTACTTC,CASSLERQGEQYF,TRBJ2-7,TRBD1,-,TRBV6-1,13
TGTGCCTGGAGCCCCTGGGGGAATCAGCCCCAGCATTTT,CAWSPWGNQPQHF,TRBJ1-5,-,-,TRBV30,13
TGCGCCAGCAGCTTGGAGGCAGCCGAAGAGACCCAGTACTTC,CASSLEAAEETQYF,TRBJ2-5,-,-,TRBV5-1,14
TGTGCCAGCAGCCGGGGGTTAGCGGGGGCCTACGAGCAGTACTTC,CASSRGLAGAYEQYF,TRBJ2-7,TRBD2,-,TRBV5-4,15
TGTGCCAGCAGCACCGGACAGGGCGCTTACGAGCAGTACTTC,CASSTGQGAYEQYF,TRBJ2-7,TRBD1,-,TRBV7-9,14
TGTGCCAGCAGCTCCCGGGACAGGGGTAATTCACCCCTCCACTTT,CASSSRDRGNSPLHF,TRBJ1-6,TRBD1,-,TRBV7-9,15
TGTGCCAGCAGCCCGGGACGGTTAAATGAAAAACTGTTTTTT,CASSPGRLNEKLFF,TRBJ1-4,-,-,TRBV2,14
TGTGCCAGCTCACCGGCCCGGGGGAACACTGAAGCTTTCTTT,CASSPARGNTEAFF,TRBJ1-1,-,-,TRBV18,14
TGTGCCAGCACCGAGCGGCCAGGGGCCACCTACGAGCAGTACTTC,CASTERPGATYEQYF,TRBJ2-7,-,many,TRBV2,15
TGTGCCAGCAGCTCCAAGGCGGAGGGGGCGTACCAGCCCCAGCATTTT,CASSSKAEGAYQPQHF,TRBJ1-5,TRBD1,-,TRBV7-9,16
TGCGCCAGCACCCCGGGACAGGGCCACTATGGCTACACCTTC,CASTPGQGHYGYTF,TRBJ1-2,TRBD1,-,TRBV4-3,14
TGCAGCGTTATGACAATGAAGAACACCGGGGAGCTGTTTTTT,CSVMTMKNTGELFF,TRBJ2-2,-,-,TRBV29-1,14
TGTGCCAGCTCACCACTATCCGGAATTGATGATGGCTACACCTTC,CASSPLSGIDDGYTF,TRBJ1-2,-,-,TRBV18,15